This is a list of T cell receptor beta chains from one sample in a study of graft-versus-host responses after intestinal transplantation. These receptors' targets are unknown. Measured with immunoSEQ multiplex PCR; TCRdb has only the in-frame clones, and not every one. Of 65,000 to 90,000 clones listed, approximately 90% are singletons. The sample here was unstimulated CD8+ T cells sorted from spleen or lymph node cells, taken before transplant. Every receptor here comes from a human donor who was the organ donor for an intestinal transplant. Each CDR3 is given with its conserved first and last residue. The order of the fields is J gene, D gene, clone size, V gene, CDR3 DNA, CDR3 protein. The D gene is left open where the match is weak. Rows give clone size only sometimes, using once, few, many, or a class for an expanded clone.

TRBJ1-2 | NA | few | TRBV12-5 | TGTGCTAGTGGTTTGGTACTTTGGGGTCTGGAAGGCTACACCTTC | CASGLVLWGLEGYTF
TRBJ1-1 | TRBD1 | NA | TRBV4-1 | TGCGCCAGCAGCCAAGCTACATTATGGCTAAAAGGGACAGGGGGCCCTGAAGCTTTCTTT | CASSQATLWLKGTGGPEAFF
TRBJ2-5 | TRBD2 | NA | TRBV4-2 | TGTGCCAGCAGCCAAGGGGTAGCGGGGGGGGCGGAGACCCAGTACTTC | CASSQGVAGGAETQYF
TRBJ1-2 | NA | NA | TRBV14 | TGTGCCAGCAGCCCCTACGCAGGAGACGATAACTATGGCTACACCTTC | CASSPYAGDDNYGYTF
TRBJ1-3 | NA | NA | TRBV5-8 | TGTGCCAGCAGCTCCTTATGGAGCTCTGGAAACACCATATATTTT | CASSSLWSSGNTIYF
TRBJ1-3 | NA | few | TRBV4-1 | TGCGCCAGCAGCCAAGATCCCGGAAACACCATATATTTT | CASSQDPGNTIYF
TRBJ2-3 | NA | NA | TRBV2 | TGTGCCAGCAGTGACGAGGACAGGGATATCCTAGCGGGCACAGATACGCAGTATTTT | CASSDEDRDILAGTDTQYF
TRBJ1-2 | NA | NA | TRBV27 | TGTGCCAGCAGTTTATCTCGGGGGGCGAACTATGGCTACACCTTC | CASSLSRGANYGYTF
TRBJ1-5 | NA | NA | TRBV6-6 | TGTGCCAGCACGATATATAGCAATCAGCCCCAGCATTTT | CASTIYSNQPQHF
TRBJ1-5 | NA | NA | TRBV6-4 | TGTGCCAGACCAGGGTCCCAGCCCCAGCATTTT | CARPGSQPQHF
TRBJ2-6 | NA | NA | TRBV13 | TGTGCCAGCAGCACTAATCTAGCTTCCGGGGCCAACGTCCTGACTTTC | CASSTNLASGANVLTF
TRBJ2-5 | TRBD1 | NA | TRBV11-1 | TGTGCCAGCAGCCTCACCGGGACAGGGCTTGAAGAGACCCAGTACTTC | CASSLTGTGLEETQYF
TRBJ1-1 | TRBD1 | NA | TRBV25-1 | TGTGCCAGCAGTTCGGGACAGGCAATGGGCAACACTGAAGCTTTCTTT | CASSSGQAMGNTEAFF
TRBJ1-1 | NA | NA | TRBV6-5 | TGTGCCAGCAGTGAAGAGGAGGGGGTGGCTGAAGCTTTCTTT | CASSEEEGVAEAFF
TRBJ2-3 | NA | NA | TRBV19 | TGTGCCAGTAGAGGGGGGGCTAGCGGTCGCACAGATACGCAGTATTTT | CASRGGASGRTDTQYF
TRBJ1-1 | NA | NA | TRBV9 | TGTGCCAGCAGTTCTGTCGAACGTTTGAACACTGAAGCTTTCTTT | CASSSVERLNTEAFF
TRBJ2-5 | TRBD2 | NA | TRBV9 | TGTGCCAGCAGCGTTCTTCCGGGACTAGCGGGGGCCACTGAGACCCAGTACTTC | CASSVLPGLAGATETQYF
TRBJ2-3 | NA | NA | TRBV25-1 | TGTGCCAGCAGTGAAAAGGAGACGACACTACCAGATACGCAGTATTTT | CASSEKETTLPDTQYF
TRBJ1-3 | NA | NA | TRBV5-6 | TGTGCCAGCAGCTTAATTGGGAATTATGGTGGAAACACCATATATTTT | CASSLIGNYGGNTIYF
TRBJ1-2 | TRBD1 | NA | TRBV29-1 | TGCAGCGCCGAGGGACAGGGGATTGGTGGCTACACCTTC | CSAEGQGIGGYTF
TRBJ2-3 | TRBD2 | NA | TRBV11-2 | TGTGCCAGCAGCCTCGGGACTAGCGGGAGAGATACGCAGTATTTT | CASSLGTSGRDTQYF
TRBJ1-1 | NA | NA | TRBV6-5 | TGTGCCAGCAGTTTCTACCCCGACAGCGAGAACACTGAAGCTTTCTTT | CASSFYPDSENTEAFF
TRBJ1-3 | NA | NA | TRBV5-1 | TGCGCCAGCAGCTTGGCTGCAGCGTCTGGAAACACCATATATTTT | CASSLAAASGNTIYF
TRBJ1-6 | NA | NA | TRBV7-8 | TGTGCCAGCAGCTTGACGGGAGTCTATAATTCACCCCTCCACTTT | CASSLTGVYNSPLHF
TRBJ2-7 | TRBD2 | NA | TRBV11-2 | TGTGCCAGCAGGGGACTAGCGGGGGGGCCGTGGTACGAGCAGTACTTC | CASRGLAGGPWYEQYF
TRBJ2-7 | NA | NA | TRBV6-1 | TGTGCCAGCAGCGAAAATAGGGGTTCCTACGAGCAGTACTTC | CASSENRGSYEQYF
TRBJ1-1 | NA | NA | TRBV19 | TGTGCCAGTAGCGACCCGGGTCACACTGAAGCTTTCTTT | CASSDPGHTEAFF
TRBJ1-2 | NA | NA | TRBV5-4 | TGTGCCAGCAGGAGCCTCGGACCGGCGATTAACTATGGCTACACCTTC | CASRSLGPAINYGYTF
TRBJ1-5 | TRBD1 | NA | TRBV6-1 | TGTGCCAGCAGTGAAGCCCTCCGACAGGGGGGTTTAGAGCCCCAGCATTTT | CASSEALRQGGLEPQHF
TRBJ1-2 | TRBD1 | NA | TRBV18 | TGTGCCAGCTCACCACTTACAGGGGGTACCTTC | CASSPLTGGTF
TRBJ2-7 | TRBD2 | NA | TRBV4-1 | TGCGCCAGCAGCCAAGACCCGGGGACTAGCGGATACGAGCAGTACTTC | CASSQDPGTSGYEQYF
TRBJ1-1 | NA | NA | TRBV4-1 | TGCGCCAGCAGCCGGCTGACAGCGAACACTGAAGCTTTCTTT | CASSRLTANTEAFF
TRBJ2-5 | NA | NA | TRBV5-5 | TGTGCCAGCAGCTACCAGGGTACTGGGTTCGAGACCCAGTACTTC | CASSYQGTGFETQYF
TRBJ2-5 | TRBD2 | NA | TRBV6-1 | TGTGCCAGCAGCCTTGCCGGGACTAGGGTAATGCAGTACTTC | CASSLAGTRVMQYF
TRBJ2-1 | NA | NA | TRBV4-1 | TGCGCCAGCAGCCAAGGGCGGGACAACAATGAGCAGTTCTTC | CASSQGRDNNEQFF
TRBJ2-6 | TRBD1 | NA | TRBV19 | TGTGCCAGTAGTATAGGTTTCGGGGACAGTGGGGCCAACGTCCTGACTTTC | CASSIGFGDSGANVLTF
TRBJ1-2 | TRBD1 | NA | TRBV18 | TGTGCCAGCGGACTGACAGGGGGGTTCCGTGGCTACACCTTC | CASGLTGGFRGYTF
TRBJ2-1 | NA | NA | TRBV7-8 | TGTGCCAGCACTTCTGGAAGGGAGAGCTCCTACAATGAGCAGTTCTTC | CASTSGRESSYNEQFF
TRBJ2-7 | NA | NA | TRBV6-5 | TGTGCCAGCAGTTACGGGACTTCTGGTGACTACGAGCAGTACTTC | CASSYGTSGDYEQYF
TRBJ2-3 | NA | NA | TRBV6-1 | TGTGCCAGCAGTGGGTCAAGTGGCGCAGATACGCAGTATTTT | CASSGSSGADTQYF
TRBJ2-1 | NA | NA | TRBV4-2 | TGTGCCAGCAGCCAAGATATCGGCGATGAGCAGTTCTTC | CASSQDIGDEQFF
TRBJ2-2 | NA | NA | TRBV2 | TGTGCCAGCTGGCTTGGGCGGGACGCCACCGGGGAGCTGTTTTTT | CASWLGRDATGELFF
TRBJ2-3 | TRBD2 | NA | TRBV4-1 | TGCGCCAGCAGCTTGATGACTAGCGGGGGGAGCACAGATACGCAGTATTTT | CASSLMTSGGSTDTQYF
TRBJ2-3 | NA | NA | TRBV29-1 | TGCAGCGTTGACGGTTATACCCAGGCCGCTCAAATGGTGGATACGCAGTATTTT | CSVDGYTQAAQMVDTQYF
TRBJ1-5 | NA | NA | TRBV2 | TGTGCCAGCGAGGAAGGGCCGTATAGCAATCAGCCCCAGCATTTT | CASEEGPYSNQPQHF
TRBJ2-7 | TRBD1 | NA | TRBV11-2 | TGTGCCAGCAGCCGGAGAGGACAGGGCTACGAGCAGTACTTC | CASSRRGQGYEQYF
TRBJ2-1 | TRBD1 | NA | TRBV7-6 | TGTGCCAGCAGCGCCCTACAGGGGCAGGTTCACAATGAGCAGTTCTTC | CASSALQGQVHNEQFF
TRBJ1-6 | TRBD1 | once | TRBV7-6 | TGTGCCAGCAGCCCGGACAGGGGGCATAATTCACCCCTCCACTTT | CASSPDRGHNSPLHF
TRBJ1-5 | TRBD1 | once | TRBV7-3 | TGTGCCAGCAGCTTCGGACAGGGAGGGAATCAGCCCCAGCATTTT | CASSFGQGGNQPQHF
TRBJ1-5 | TRBD1 | NA | TRBV4-1 | TGCGCCAGCAGCCAAGATACAGGGGGAAGCAATCAGCCCCAGCATTTT | CASSQDTGGSNQPQHF
TRBJ1-2 | NA | NA | TRBV6-5 | TGTGCCAGCAGTGAGATGGGGAGGCGATATGGCTACACCTTC | CASSEMGRRYGYTF